The T cell receptor (beta chain) under discussion was sequenced for a study of blood T cell repertoires in COVID-19. Looked up from germline, CDR1 is SGHRS and CDR2 is YFSETQ. The CDR3 spans 13 residues. V was cut by 0 bases and J by 5 bases, with 8 bases left in between. Generated by immunoSEQ multiplex PCR, the TCRdb table keeps only in-frame clones and is missing some. Of about 250,000 clones listed, about nine tenths are singletons. The sequencing sample was made of PBMCs or T cells enriched from blood (not recorded which). The rearrangement joins TRBV5-1 to TRBJ1-2; perhaps TRBD1 as D (6 bases). This receptor was obtained from a man between 18 and 35 years old who had recovered from COVID-19. CDR3 amino acids: CASSLDRVYGYTF. As DNA, the CDR3 is TGCGCCAGCAGCTTGGACAGGGTTTATGGCTACACCTTC.